This T cell receptor (beta chain) was identified in a study of T cell responses to AZD1222 COVID-19 vaccine. Libraries were prepared by immunoSEQ multiplex PCR; TCRdb keeps only in-frame clonotypes and omits some of them. Among 130,000 or so clones listed, 94% were seen once. The germline V gene encodes CDR1 MNHEY and CDR2 SMNVEV (reference sequence). Trimming stripped 3 bases from V and 1 base from J, with 9 bases between. This CDR3 spans 14 amino acids. J is TRBJ1-1 and V is TRBV27, with D perhaps matching TRBD1 (6 bases). The sequencing used peripheral blood, collected on day 0 of AZD1222 vaccination. The TCR comes from an adult in good health. The DNA of the CDR3 is TGTGCCAGCAGTTTTGGGGGGGCGAACACTGAAGCTTTCTTT. Translation: CASSFGGANTEAFF.